The 26 T cell receptor beta chains given below trace back to one sample, sequenced in a study of beta chain features in type 1 diabetes. Study results and limitations: Moderate yet significant TCRB CDR3 shortening was seen in Type 1 diabetes patients in all four CD4+ subsets.

Sequenced material consisted of expressed TCRB transcripts (all of the isolated RNA was reverse transcribed). Here immunoSEQ multiplex PCR was the method, and the copy in TCRdb shows in-frame clones only, minus some. The profile shows around 140,000 clones, roughly 10% of them singletons. Antigen specificity for these receptors is unknown. Specimen: central memory CD4+ T cells from blood. Receptor source: a man aged 30 to 39 with type 1 diabetes.

This clone was found a few times. This sequence joins TRBV7-2 and TRBJ1-2; the D gene is possibly TRBD1 (5 bases). This CDR3 spans 15 amino acids. V shed 1 base and J shed 4 bases, with 13 bases lying between them. Germline V lookup: CDR1 SGHTA, CDR2 FQGNSA. The CDR3 reads CASSLDRGGTYGYTF. CDR3 nucleotides: TGTGCCAGCAGCTTAGATCGGGGAGGGACCTATGGCTACACCTTC.

This clone was counted a few times. This chain uses TRBV5-1 with TRBJ2-7; tentative D call: TRBD1 (6 bases). CDR3 size: 15 residues. Trimming took 0 bases from V and 2 from J, leaving 12 bases between them. Per germline, CDR1 SGHRS and CDR2 YFSETQ. The CDR3: CASSLGTVNTYEQYF. The CDR3 DNA follows: TGCGCCAGCAGCTTGGGGACAGTAAACACCTACGAGCAGTACTTC.

This clone was seen more than once but under ten times. J is TRBJ2-1 and V is TRBV5-1; D perhaps matches TRBD1 (6 bases). This CDR3 is 16 amino acids long. The V and J ends lost 1 base and 2 bases respectively, with 13 bases between them. Germline V gene sequence: CDR1 SGHRS, CDR2 YFSETQ. CDR3 loop: CASSLLPGVTYNEQFF. Here the CDR3 DNA reads TGCGCCAGCAGCTTGCTGCCAGGGGTCACCTACAATGAGCAGTTCTTC.

The chain links TRBV28 to TRBJ2-3; perhaps TRBD2 as D (7 bases). Germline values: CDR1 MDHEN, CDR2 SYDVKM. This CDR3 has 15 residues. Trimming shortened V by 3 bases and J by 8 bases, and 18 bases separated the two germline ends. The CDR3 DNA reads TGTGCCAGCAGTTTTGCATGGGGGGGCCAAGGTACGCAGTATTTT. Its protein is CASSFAWGGQGTQYF. The whole variable domain, remainder taken from reference TRBV28 and TRBJ2-3, is DVKVTQSSRYLVKRTGEKVFLECVQDMDHENMFWYRQDPGLGLRLIYFSYDVKMKEKGDIPEGYSVSREKKERFSLILESASTNQTSMYLCASSFAWGGQGTQYFGPGTRLTVL.

The gene calls are TRBV29-1 and TRBJ1-5; D is unresolved. The V end was cut by 6 bases, the J end by 7 bases, with 16 bases between. Germline CDR1 is SQVTM and CDR2 is ANQGSEA. This CDR3 region has 13 residues. The CDR3, as DNA: TGCAGCGTGGCGAGCGGCGGGGAGCAGCCCCAGCATTTT. This gives the protein CSVASGGEQPQHF.

This clone was seen a few times. The chain is built from TRBV4-3 and TRBJ2-5; 7 nucleotides match TRBD1. The CDR3 is 14 residues long. The germline gives CDR1 LGHNA, CDR2 YSLEER. Trimming took 0 bases from V and 7 from J; bases not matched to a gene: 5. The CDR3 DNA reads TGCGCCAGCAGCCAAGAACAGGGGCTGGGGACCCAGTACTTC. Its translation: CASSQEQGLGTQYF.

The chain employs TRBV4-2 and TRBJ2-1; D is perhaps TRBD1 (6 bases). The CDR3 totals 16 residues. Germline CDR1 is LGHNA and CDR2 is YNFKEQ. Deletions cut 3 bases from V and 3 bases from J, with 15 bases between. The chain's CDR3 is CASSQKGQSLYNEQFF. The CDR3 DNA follows: TGTGCCAGCAGCCAGAAGGGACAATCCCTCTACAATGAGCAGTTCTTC.

The chain recombines TRBV9 with TRBJ1-5; D not resolved. Trimming removed 0 bases from V and 6 bases from J, with 10 bases in between. Germline CDR1 reads SGDLS; CDR2 reads YYNGEE. The CDR3 spans 14 residues. CDR3 bases: TGTGCCAGCAGCGTAGGGCGAGGAGGTCAGCCCCAGCATTTT. This sequence encodes CASSVGRGGQPQHF.

This chain uses TRBV2 with TRBJ2-5, with D hard to call. Germline-derived CDR1 and CDR2 are SNHLY and FYNNEI. This CDR3 is 12 amino acids long. Trimming cost V 10 bases and J 5 bases, with 14 bases left between them. This chain's CDR3 is CATTESGETQYF. In DNA, the CDR3 is TGTGCCACCACAGAAAGTGGGGAGACCCAGTACTTC.

The chain employs TRBV6-5 and TRBJ1-2, with 7 bases aligning to TRBD1. The CDR3 is 13 amino acids. Germline V CDR1 and CDR2: MNHEY, SVGAGI. V lost 5 bases and J lost 6; bases outside the gene matches: 6. This chain's CDR3 is CASSVHGQDGYTF. CDR3 DNA: TGTGCCAGCAGTGTCCACGGACAGGATGGCTACACCTTC.

This chain joins TRBV5-1 and TRBJ2-1; TRBD2 matches 15 bases. Trimming took 7 bases from V and 10 from J; bases not matched to a gene: 6. Germline values: CDR1 SGHRS, CDR2 YFSETQ. There are 14 residues in the CDR3. CDR3 amino acids: CASAGLAGGREQFF. The DNA for the CDR3 is TGCGCCAGCGCTGGACTAGCGGGGGGGCGGGAGCAGTTCTTC.

This clone was counted ten times or more. The CDR3, as DNA: TGTGCCAGCAGGCTACAGGGGCAGCCCCAGCATTTT. Amino acids: CASRLQGQPQHF. The chain uses TRBV28 and TRBJ1-5; TRBD1 matches 7 bases. The CDR3 runs 12 residues. The V segment lost 6 bases and the J segment 7 bases; nucleotides outside the gene matches: 3. The V gene's germline CDR1 is MDHEN and CDR2 SYDVKM. Looking up the rest from reference TRBV28 and TRBJ1-5 gives the full variable domain: DVKVTQSSRYLVKRTGEKVFLECVQDMDHENMFWYRQDPGLGLRLIYFSYDVKMKEKGDIPEGYSVSREKKERFSLILESASTNQTSMYLCASRLQGQPQHFGDGTRLSIL.

This clone was picked up many times. V and J are TRBV29-1 and TRBJ1-5; D ambiguous. The CDR3 sequence is 12 residues long. Trimming removed 2 bases at V and 4 bases at J, with 6 bases between. Germline assignment: CDR1 SQVTM and CDR2 ANQGSEA. The CDR3 DNA reads TGCAGCGTTGAATTCGGGAATCAGCCCCAGCATTTT. Its protein product is CSVEFGNQPQHF.

This clone has a handful of counts. CDR3 DNA sequence: TGCAGCGTTGAGTTCTTCGGGGAGCTGTTTTTT. Its protein is CSVEFFGELFF. The chain uses TRBV29-1 and TRBJ2-2; D is unclear. CDR1 SQVTM and CDR2 ANQGSEA come from the germline V gene. CDR3 length: 11 residues. The ends were cut back, 3 bases at V and 7 bases at J, with 6 bases in the middle.

The table lists this clone with a few counts. V and J are TRBV18 and TRBJ2-1; 8 bases align to TRBD2. CDR1 is KGHSH, CDR2 LQKENI, per germline. J lost 2 bases, V lost 1 base, and 7 bases had no gene match. This CDR3 comprises 17 residues. The CDR3 DNA follows: TGTGCCAGCTCACCACGGACTAGCAAATTTACCTACAATGAGCAGTTCTTC. Amino acids: CASSPRTSKFTYNEQFF.

The table lists this clone with many counts. This chain uses TRBV6-1 with TRBJ2-7; tentative D call: TRBD1 (6 bases). The CDR3 has 13 amino acids. The V gene's germline CDR1 is MNHNS and CDR2 SASEGT. Trimming left V 6 bases short and J 0 bases short, with 9 bases between. The CDR3 DNA reads TGTGCCAGCAGGACAGGTCCCTCCTACGAGCAGTACTTC. Translated: CASRTGPSYEQYF.

This clone was detected a few times. The V gene is TRBV7-2, the J gene TRBJ2-3; 7 bases map to TRBD2. The CDR3 length is 16 residues. The ends lost 4 bases at V and 1 base at J; junction bases unmatched: 8. Per germline, CDR1 SGHTA and CDR2 FQGNSA. The CDR3 reads CASSSGTGGRTDTQYF. CDR3 in DNA: TGTGCCAGCAGCTCAGGGACGGGGGGACGCACAGATACGCAGTATTTT.

The CDR3 DNA is TGTGCCAGCAGGCGGGGGCCTGGCAAAAACATTCAGTACTTC. As protein: CASRRGPGKNIQYF. The chain recombines TRBV5-6 with TRBJ2-4; maybe TRBD2 (7 bases). The ends were cut back, 5 bases at V and 3 bases at J, with 12 bases in the middle. The CDR3 spans 14 residues. Germline CDR1 SGHDT, CDR2 YYEEEE. The full variable domain, completed using reference TRBV5-6 and TRBJ2-4, is DAGVTQSPTHLIKTRGQQVTLRCSPKSGHDTVSWYQQALGQGPQFIFQYYEEEERQRGNFPDRFSGHQFPNYSSELNVNALLLGDSALYLCASRRGPGKNIQYFGAGTRLSVL.

This clone was counted a few times. The chain links TRBV7-2 to TRBJ2-1; D gene uncertain. Deletions cut 4 bases from V and 5 bases from J, with 9 bases between. The CDR3 runs 13 residues. The germline V gene encodes CDR1 SGHTA and CDR2 FQGNSA. For the CDR3, the DNA is TGTGCCAGCAGCTCCTATCGGGACAATGAGCAGTTCTTC. This codes for CASSSYRDNEQFF.

This clone has a handful of counts. The chain joins TRBV7-2 to TRBJ2-5, with 12 bases aligning to TRBD2. V trimming: 1 base; J trimming: 5 bases; junction bases outside the gene matches: 5. This CDR3 is built from 16 residues. Germline CDR1 reads SGHTA; CDR2 reads FQGNSA. The CDR3 here is CASSLVGTSGSETQYF. The CDR3, as DNA: TGTGCCAGCAGCTTAGTCGGGACTAGCGGGTCGGAGACCCAGTACTTC.

This chain links TRBV7-3 with TRBJ2-7; D unclear. The CDR3 consists of 13 residues. Trimming left V 5 bases short and J 6 bases short, with 14 bases between. The germline gives CDR1 SGHTA, CDR2 FQGTGA. The CDR3 sequence is CASSLEAGLEQYF. CDR3 in DNA: TGTGCCAGCAGCCTTGAGGCTGGCCTCGAGCAGTACTTC. Together with reference TRBV7-3 and TRBJ2-7, the CDR3 gives the full variable domain: GAGVSQTPSNKVTEKGKYVELRCDPISGHTALYWYRQSLGQGPEFLIYFQGTGAADDSGLPNDRFFAVRPEGSVSTLKIQRTERGDSAVYLCASSLEAGLEQYFGPGTRLTVT.

In its sample, this clone was seen a few times. The chain has TRBV11-2 and TRBJ2-5; TRBD1 aligns across 7 bases. The CDR3 length is 15 residues. V gave up 3 bases and J gave up 4 bases; unmatched junction bases: 8. Germline lookup yields CDR1 SGHAT and CDR2 FQNNGV. The CDR3 DNA follows: TGTGCCAGCAGCTTCTCCTCAGGGGGTAGAGAGACCCAGTACTTC. As protein: CASSFSSGGRETQYF. Full variable domain (outside the CDR3, taken from reference TRBV11-2 and TRBJ2-5): EAGVAQSPRYKIIEKRQSVAFWCNPISGHATLYWYQQILGQGPKLLIQFQNNGVVDDSQLPKDRFSAERLKGVDSTLKIQPAKLEDSAVYLCASSFSSGGRETQYFGPGTRLLVL.

The V call is TRBV28, the J call TRBJ2-1; D not resolved. The CDR3 runs to 11 residues. Germline CDR1 MDHEN, CDR2 SYDVKM. With 3 bases removed from V and 7 bases from J, the gap between germline ends came to 4 bases. CDR3: CASSLYNEQFF. For the CDR3, the DNA is TGTGCCAGCAGTTTGTATAATGAGCAGTTCTTC.

The chain links TRBV18 to TRBJ1-1; D unresolved. Germline loops: CDR1 KGHSH, CDR2 LQKENI. The CDR3 sequence is 13 residues long. V was shortened by 3 bases and J by 1 base, with 6 bases between the two germline ends. DNA for the CDR3: TGTGCCAGCTCACCTGGCAGGAACACTGAAGCTTTCTTT. Translation: CASSPGRNTEAFF.

The sample holds a few counts of this clone. The chain recombines TRBV28 with TRBJ2-7, with 7 bases lining up with TRBD1. This CDR3 is 15 amino acids long. The J segment lost 2 bases and the V segment lost 10 bases, leaving 14 bases of the junction unmatched. Germline V gives CDR1 MDHEN, CDR2 SYDVKM. The DNA for the CDR3 is TGTGCCACCCTCCTACAGGGGACCGTTACCTACGAGCAGTACTTC. Its translation: CATLLQGTVTYEQYF.

In regard to this clone: Other DNA sequences in the sample encode the same CDR3. The V gene is TRBV11-2, the J gene TRBJ2-1; no clear D gene. V dropped 0 bases and J dropped 3 bases, with 3 bases sitting between them. The CDR3 sequence is 13 residues long. Germline CDR1 and CDR2: SGHAT and FQNNGV. The CDR3 DNA is TGTGCCAGCAGCTTAGACAGCTACAATGAGCAGTTCTTC. This translates into CASSLDSYNEQFF.